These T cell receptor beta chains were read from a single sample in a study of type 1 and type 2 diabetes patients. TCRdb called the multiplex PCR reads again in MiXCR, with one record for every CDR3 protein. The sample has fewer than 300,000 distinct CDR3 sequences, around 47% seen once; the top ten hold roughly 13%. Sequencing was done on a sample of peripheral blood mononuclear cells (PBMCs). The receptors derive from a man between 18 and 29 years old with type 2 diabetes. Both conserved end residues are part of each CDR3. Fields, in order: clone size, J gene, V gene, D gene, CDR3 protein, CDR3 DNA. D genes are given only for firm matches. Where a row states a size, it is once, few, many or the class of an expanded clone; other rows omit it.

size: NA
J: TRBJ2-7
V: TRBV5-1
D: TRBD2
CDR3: CASSMASSGSEQYF
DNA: TGCGCCAGCAGCATGGCTTCTAGCGGGAGCGAGCAGTACTTC

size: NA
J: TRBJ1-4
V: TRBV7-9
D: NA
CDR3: CASSLWRPTASEKLFF
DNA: TGTGCCAGCAGCTTATGGCGGCCTACCGCCAGCGAAAAACTGTTTTTT

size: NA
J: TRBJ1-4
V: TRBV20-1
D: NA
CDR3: CSARSAGSGERLFF
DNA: TGCAGTGCTAGATCCGCTGGGAGCGGTGAAAGACTGTTTTTT

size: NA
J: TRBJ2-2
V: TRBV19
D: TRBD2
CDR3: CASSRLAATGELFF
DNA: TGTGCCAGTAGCCGACTAGCGGCTACCGGGGAGCTGTTTTTT

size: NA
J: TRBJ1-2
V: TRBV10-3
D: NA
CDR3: CASSSYGQTTYGYTF
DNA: TGTGCCAGCAGTTCTTACGGACAGACCACTTATGGCTACACCTTC

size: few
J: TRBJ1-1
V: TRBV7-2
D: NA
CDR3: CASSLDEGTPLNTEAFF
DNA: TGTGCCAGCAGCTTAGATGAAGGGACACCCCTGAACACTGAAGCTTTCTTT

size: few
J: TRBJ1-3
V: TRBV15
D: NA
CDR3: CATSTDGRGSSSGNTIYF
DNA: TGTGCCACCAGCACCGATGGGCGAGGAAGCAGCTCTGGAAACACCATATATTTT

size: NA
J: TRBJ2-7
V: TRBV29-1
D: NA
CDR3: CSVSGTQGAYEQYF
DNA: TGCAGCGTCTCCGGGACTCAAGGGGCCTACGAGCAGTACTTC

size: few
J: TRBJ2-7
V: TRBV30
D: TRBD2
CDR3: CAWTMSRTSGSIREQYF
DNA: TGTGCCTGGACCATGAGCAGGACTAGCGGGAGTATAAGGGAGCAGTACTTC

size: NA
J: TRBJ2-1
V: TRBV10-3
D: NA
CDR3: CATRLRDGYSEQFF
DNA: TGTGCCACCCGCCTAAGGGACGGATACAGTGAGCAGTTCTTC

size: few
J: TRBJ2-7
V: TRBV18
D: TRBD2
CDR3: CASSATSGNYEQYF
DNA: TGTGCCAGCTCAGCGACTAGCGGCAACTACGAGCAGTACTTC

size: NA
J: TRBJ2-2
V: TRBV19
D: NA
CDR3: CASSPSLTGELCF
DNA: TGTGCCAGTAGTCCCTCTCTCACCGGGGAGCTGTGTTTT

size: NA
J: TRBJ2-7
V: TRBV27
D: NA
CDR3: CASSYYEQYF
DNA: TGTGCCAGCAGTTATTACGAGCAGTACTTC

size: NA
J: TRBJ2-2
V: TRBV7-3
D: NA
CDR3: CATITGKKNTGELFF
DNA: TGTGCCACCATAACCGGGAAGAAGAACACCGGGGAGCTGTTTTTT

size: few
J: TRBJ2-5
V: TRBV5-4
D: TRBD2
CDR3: CASSQAPGTSVRDQYF
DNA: TGTGCCAGCAGCCAAGCGCCCGGGACTAGCGTACGGGACCAGTACTTC

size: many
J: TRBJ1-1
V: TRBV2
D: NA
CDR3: CASSEEPGNTEAFF
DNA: TGTGCCAGCAGTGAAGAGCCAGGGAACACTGAAGCTTTCTTT

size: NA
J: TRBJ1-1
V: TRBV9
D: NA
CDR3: CASSVEVNTEAFF
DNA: TGTGCCAGCAGCGTGGAAGTGAACACTGAAGCTTTCTTT

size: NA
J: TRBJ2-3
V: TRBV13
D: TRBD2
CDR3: CASSLGDVRTRDDTQYF
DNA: TGTGCCAGCAGCTTAGGCGACGTCAGGACTAGAGACGATACGCAGTATTTT

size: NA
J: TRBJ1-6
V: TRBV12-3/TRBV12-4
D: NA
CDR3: CASSRDILAFLHF
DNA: TGTGCCAGCAGCCGGGACATTTTAGCATTCCTCCACTTT

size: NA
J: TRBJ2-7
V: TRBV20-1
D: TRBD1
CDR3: CSASIGQGYEQYF
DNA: TGCAGTGCTAGCATTGGACAGGGGTACGAGCAGTACTTC

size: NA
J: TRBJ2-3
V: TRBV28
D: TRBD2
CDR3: CASSPPGRGIDTQYF
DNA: TGTGCCAGCAGCCCCCCGGGGCGGGGGATCGATACGCAGTATTTT

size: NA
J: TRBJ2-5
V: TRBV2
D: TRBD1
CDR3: CASGQEPGQLQETQYF
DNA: TGTGCCAGCGGACAGGAACCGGGACAGCTCCAAGAGACCCAGTACTTC

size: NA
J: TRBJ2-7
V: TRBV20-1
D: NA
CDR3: CSARDHLSLNYEQYF
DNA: TGCAGTGCTAGAGATCACTTGTCCCTGAACTACGAGCAGTACTTC

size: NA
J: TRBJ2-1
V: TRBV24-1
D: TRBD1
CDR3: CATTGTGESNEQFF
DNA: TGTGCCACCACCGGGACAGGGGAGAGCAATGAGCAGTTCTTC

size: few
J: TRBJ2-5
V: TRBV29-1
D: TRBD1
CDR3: CSVRSGGIGETQYF
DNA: TGCAGCGTTAGGTCAGGGGGCATTGGAGAGACCCAGTACTTC

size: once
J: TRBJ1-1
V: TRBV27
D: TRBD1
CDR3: CASSPGQSGTEAFF
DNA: TGTGCCAGCTCACCGGGACAGAGCGGCACTGAAGCTTTCTTT

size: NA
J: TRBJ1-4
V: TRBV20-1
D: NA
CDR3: CSARDRGEKLFF
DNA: TGCAGTGCTAGAGATCGCGGTGAAAAACTGTTTTTT

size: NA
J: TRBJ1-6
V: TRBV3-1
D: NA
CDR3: CASSQDGEALHF
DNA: TGTGCCAGCAGCCAAGATGGGGAGGCCCTCCACTTT

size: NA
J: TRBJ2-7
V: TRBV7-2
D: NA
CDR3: CASSQELQNEQYF
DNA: TGCGCCAGCAGCCAGGAGCTCCAGAACGAGCAGTACTTC